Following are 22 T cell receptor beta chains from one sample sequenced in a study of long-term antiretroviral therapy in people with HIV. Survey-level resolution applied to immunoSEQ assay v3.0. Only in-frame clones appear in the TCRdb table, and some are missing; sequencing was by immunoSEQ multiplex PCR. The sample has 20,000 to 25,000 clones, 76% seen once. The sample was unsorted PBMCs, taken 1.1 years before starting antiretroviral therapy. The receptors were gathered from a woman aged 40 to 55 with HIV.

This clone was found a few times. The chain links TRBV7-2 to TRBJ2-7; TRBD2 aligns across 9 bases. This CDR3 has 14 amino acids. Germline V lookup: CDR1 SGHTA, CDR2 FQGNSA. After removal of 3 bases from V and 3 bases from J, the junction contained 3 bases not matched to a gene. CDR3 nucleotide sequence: TGTGCCAGCAGCTTCCTAGCGGGAAGCTACGAGCAGTACTTC. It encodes CASSFLAGSYEQYF.

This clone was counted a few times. This chain's CDR3 is CASSPLDRDYGYTF. DNA for the CDR3: TGTGCCAGCAGTCCATTGGACAGGGACTATGGCTACACCTTC. The gene calls are TRBV27 and TRBJ1-2, with 8 bases lining up with TRBD1. This CDR3 spans 14 amino acids. The ends lost 5 bases at V and 3 bases at J; junction bases unmatched: 5. Germline V gene sequence: CDR1 MNHEY, CDR2 SMNVEV (reference sequence).

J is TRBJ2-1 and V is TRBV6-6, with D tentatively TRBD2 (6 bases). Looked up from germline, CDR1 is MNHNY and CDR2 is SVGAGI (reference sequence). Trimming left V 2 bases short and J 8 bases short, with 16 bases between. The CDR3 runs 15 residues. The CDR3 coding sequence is TGTGCCAGCAGTTACCGGGCGGGGTCGAGGGATGAGCAGTTCTTC. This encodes CASSYRAGSRDEQFF.

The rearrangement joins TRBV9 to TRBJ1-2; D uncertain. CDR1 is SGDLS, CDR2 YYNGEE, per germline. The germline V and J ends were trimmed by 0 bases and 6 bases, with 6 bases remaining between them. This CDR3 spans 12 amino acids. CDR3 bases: TGTGCCAGCAGCGTAGGGGCGGATGGCTACACCTTC. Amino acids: CASSVGADGYTF.

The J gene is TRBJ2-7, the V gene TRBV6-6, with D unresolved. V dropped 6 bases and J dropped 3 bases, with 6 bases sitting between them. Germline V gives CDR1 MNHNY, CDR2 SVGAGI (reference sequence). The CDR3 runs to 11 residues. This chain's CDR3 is CASRQFYEQYF. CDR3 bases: TGTGCCAGCAGACAGTTCTACGAGCAGTACTTC.

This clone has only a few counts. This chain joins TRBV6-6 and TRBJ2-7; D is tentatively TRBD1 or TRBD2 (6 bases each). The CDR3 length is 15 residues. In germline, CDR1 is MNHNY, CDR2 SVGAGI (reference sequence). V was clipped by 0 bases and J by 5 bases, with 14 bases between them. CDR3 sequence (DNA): TGTGCCAGCAGTTACTCAAACGGGGGCAACAACGAGCAGTACTTC. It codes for CASSYSNGGNNEQYF.

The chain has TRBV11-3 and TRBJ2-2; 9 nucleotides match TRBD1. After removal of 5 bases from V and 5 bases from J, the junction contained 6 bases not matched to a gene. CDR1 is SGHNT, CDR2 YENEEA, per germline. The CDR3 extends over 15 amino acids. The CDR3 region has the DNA TGTGCCAGCAGCCCCAGGGACAGGGATACCGGGGAGCTGTTTTTT. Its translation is CASSPRDRDTGELFF. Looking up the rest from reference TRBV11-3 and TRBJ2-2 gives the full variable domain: EAGVVQSPRYKIIEKKQPVAFWCNPISGHNTLYWYLQNLGQGPELLIRYENEEAVDDSQLPKDRFSAERLKGVDSTLKIQPAELGDSAVYLCASSPRDRDTGELFFGEGSRLTVL.

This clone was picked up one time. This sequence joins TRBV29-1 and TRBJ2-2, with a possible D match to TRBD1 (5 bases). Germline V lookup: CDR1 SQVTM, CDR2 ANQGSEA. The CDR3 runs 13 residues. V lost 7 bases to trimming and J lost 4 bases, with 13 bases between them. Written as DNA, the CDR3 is TGCAGCGCCAGACTTGGGGCCACCGGGGAGCTGTTTTTT. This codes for CSARLGATGELFF.

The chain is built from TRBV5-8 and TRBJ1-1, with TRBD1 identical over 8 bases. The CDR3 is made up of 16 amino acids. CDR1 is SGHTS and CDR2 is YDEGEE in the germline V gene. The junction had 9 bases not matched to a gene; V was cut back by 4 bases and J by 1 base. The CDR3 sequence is CASSASGDRTNTEAFF. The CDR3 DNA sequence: TGTGCCAGCAGCGCAAGCGGGGACAGGACGAACACTGAAGCTTTCTTT.

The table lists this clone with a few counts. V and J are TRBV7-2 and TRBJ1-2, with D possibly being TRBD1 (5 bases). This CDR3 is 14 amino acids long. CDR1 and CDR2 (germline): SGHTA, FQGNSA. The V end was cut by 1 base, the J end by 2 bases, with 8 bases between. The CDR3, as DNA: TGTGCCAGCAGCTTAGATCGGGGGAACTATGGCTACACCTTC. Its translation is CASSLDRGNYGYTF. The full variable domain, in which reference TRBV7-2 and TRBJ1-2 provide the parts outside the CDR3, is GAGVSQSPSNKVTEKGKDVELRCDPISGHTALYWYRQSLGQGLEFLIYFQGNSAPDKSGLPSDRFSAERTGGSVSTLTIQRTQQEDSAVYLCASSLDRGNYGYTFGSGTRLTVV.

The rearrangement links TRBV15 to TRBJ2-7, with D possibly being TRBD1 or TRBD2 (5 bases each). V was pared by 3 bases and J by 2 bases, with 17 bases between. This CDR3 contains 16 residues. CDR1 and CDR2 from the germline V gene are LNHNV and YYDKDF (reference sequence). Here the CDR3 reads CATSRSRDGEPYEQYF. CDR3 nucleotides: TGTGCCACCAGCAGGTCCCGGGACGGGGAGCCCTACGAGCAGTACTTC.

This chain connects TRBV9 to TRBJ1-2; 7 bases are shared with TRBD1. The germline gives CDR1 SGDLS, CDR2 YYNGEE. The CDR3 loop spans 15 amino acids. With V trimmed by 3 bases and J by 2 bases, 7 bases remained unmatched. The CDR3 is CASSGGEGGNYGYTF. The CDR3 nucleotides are TGTGCCAGCAGCGGTGGGGAAGGGGGCAACTATGGCTACACCTTC.

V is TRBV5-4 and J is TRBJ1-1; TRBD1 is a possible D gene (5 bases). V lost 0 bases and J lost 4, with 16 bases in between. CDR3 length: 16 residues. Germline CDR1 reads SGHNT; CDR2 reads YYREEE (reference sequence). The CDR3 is CASSLAASGVSTEAFF. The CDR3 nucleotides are TGTGCCAGCAGCTTGGCAGCTTCGGGGGTAAGCACTGAAGCTTTCTTT. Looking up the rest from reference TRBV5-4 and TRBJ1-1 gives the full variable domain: ETGVTQSPTHLIKTRGQQVTLRCSSQSGHNTVSWYQQALGQGPQFIFQYYREEENGRGNFPPRFSGLQFPNYSSELNVNALELDDSALYLCASSLAASGVSTEAFFGQGTRLTVV.

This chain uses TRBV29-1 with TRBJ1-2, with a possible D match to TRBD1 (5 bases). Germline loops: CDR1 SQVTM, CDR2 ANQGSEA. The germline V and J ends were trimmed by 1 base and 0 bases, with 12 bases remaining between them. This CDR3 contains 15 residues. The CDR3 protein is CSVEVGDRANYGYTF. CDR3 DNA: TGCAGCGTTGAAGTTGGGGACCGAGCTAACTATGGCTACACCTTC.

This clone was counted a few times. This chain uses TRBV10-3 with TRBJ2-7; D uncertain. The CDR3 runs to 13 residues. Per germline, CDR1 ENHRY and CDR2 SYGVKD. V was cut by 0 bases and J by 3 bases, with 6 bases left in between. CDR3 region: CAISESIVYEQYF. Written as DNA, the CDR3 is TGTGCCATCAGTGAGTCGATCGTCTACGAGCAGTACTTC.

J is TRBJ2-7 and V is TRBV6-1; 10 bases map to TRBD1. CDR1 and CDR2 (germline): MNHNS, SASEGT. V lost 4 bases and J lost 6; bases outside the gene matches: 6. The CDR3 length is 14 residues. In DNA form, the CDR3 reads TGTGCCAGCAGTGTTCGGACAGGGGGGAGCGAGCAGTACTTC. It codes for CASSVRTGGSEQYF.

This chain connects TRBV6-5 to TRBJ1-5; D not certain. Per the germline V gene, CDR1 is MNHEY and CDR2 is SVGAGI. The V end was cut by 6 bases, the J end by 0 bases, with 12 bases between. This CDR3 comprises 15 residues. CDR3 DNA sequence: TGTGCCAGCAGACCCCAGCGCGGTAGCAATCAGCCCCAGCATTTT. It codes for CASRPQRGSNQPQHF.

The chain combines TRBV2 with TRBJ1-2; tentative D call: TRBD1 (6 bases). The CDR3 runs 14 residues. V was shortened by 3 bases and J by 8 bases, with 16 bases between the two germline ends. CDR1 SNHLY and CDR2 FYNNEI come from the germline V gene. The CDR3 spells CASSDTGTYAGYTF. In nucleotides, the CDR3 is TGTGCCAGCAGTGACACAGGGACCTATGCAGGCTACACCTTC.

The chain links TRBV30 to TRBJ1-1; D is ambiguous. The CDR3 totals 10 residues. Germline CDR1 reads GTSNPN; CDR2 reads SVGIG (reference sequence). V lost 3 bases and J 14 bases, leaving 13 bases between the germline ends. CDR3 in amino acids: CAWSRADMFF. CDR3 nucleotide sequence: TGTGCCTGGAGCCGCGCCGACATGTTCTTT.

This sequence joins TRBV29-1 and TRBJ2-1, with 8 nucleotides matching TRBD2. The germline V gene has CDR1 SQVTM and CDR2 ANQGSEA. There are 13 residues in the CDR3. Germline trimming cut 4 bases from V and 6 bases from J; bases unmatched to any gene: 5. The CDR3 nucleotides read TGCAGCGTTGGCAGCGGGGGTGGCAATGAGCAGTTCTTC. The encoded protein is CSVGSGGGNEQFF.

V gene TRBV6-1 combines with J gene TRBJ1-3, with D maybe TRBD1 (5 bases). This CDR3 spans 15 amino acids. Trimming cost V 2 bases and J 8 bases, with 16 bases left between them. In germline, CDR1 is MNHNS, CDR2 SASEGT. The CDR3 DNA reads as TGTGCCAGCAGTGAACAAGACAGCCCTTGGTACACCATATATTTT. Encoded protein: CASSEQDSPWYTIYF.

The CDR3 sequence: CASSPWRAAGETQYF. In nucleotides, the CDR3 is TGTGCCAGCAGCCCGTGGAGGGCTGCAGGGGAGACCCAGTACTTC. This chain joins TRBV5-4 and TRBJ2-5, with a weak D call TRBD2 (6 bases). Germline loops: CDR1 SGHNT, CDR2 YYREEE (reference sequence). CDR3 size: 15 residues. Trimming cost V 4 bases and J 5 bases, with 18 bases left between them.